In this sample, the clone carrying this TCR beta chain turned up a few times. Possible read error: a much larger clone is one base away. The sample is drawn from a study of T cells in Graves' hyperthyroidism and ophthalmopathy. Germline assignment: CDR1 KGHSH and CDR2 LQKENI. The CDR3 spans 15 residues. Trimming shortened V by 6 bases and J by 3 bases, and 17 bases separated the two germline ends. Those with hyperthyroidism were 18 to 65 years old, newly diagnosed, and ill for under 2 months. Amplification of TCR beta CDR3 regions was performed using RNA transcripts as template. TCR CDR3 underwent first-round RT-PCR with the HTBI primer set. TCRdb passed the multiplex PCR reads through MiXCR, listing each CDR3 protein once. The sample lists around 520,000 distinct CDR3 sequences, about 15% seen once, with 15% to 20% in the top ten.

The TCR comes from a woman under 30 with Graves' hyperthyroidism. Input material: blood. V is TRBV18 and J is TRBJ1-2; possible D gene TRBD1, 6 bases. This chain's CDR3 is CASSPTRDTDYGYTF. CDR3 nucleotide sequence: TGTGCCAGCTCCCCCACCAGGGACACCGACTATGGCTACACCTTC.